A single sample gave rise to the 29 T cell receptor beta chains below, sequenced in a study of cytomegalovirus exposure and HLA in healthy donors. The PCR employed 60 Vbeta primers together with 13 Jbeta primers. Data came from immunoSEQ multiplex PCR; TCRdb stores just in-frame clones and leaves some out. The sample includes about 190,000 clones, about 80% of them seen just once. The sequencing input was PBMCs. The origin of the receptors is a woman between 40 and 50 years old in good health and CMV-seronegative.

The CDR3 region has the DNA TGTGCCAGCTCACCAGCGGGACTAGCGGGAGTGGATGAGCAGTACTTC. Amino acids: CASSPAGLAGVDEQYF. This chain links TRBV18 with TRBJ2-7, with 14 bases that match TRBD2. The V gene end was trimmed by 2 bases and the J gene end by 7 bases; junction bases not matched to a gene: 7. This CDR3 contains 16 residues. Germline V gene lookup returns CDR1 KGHSH and CDR2 LQKENI.

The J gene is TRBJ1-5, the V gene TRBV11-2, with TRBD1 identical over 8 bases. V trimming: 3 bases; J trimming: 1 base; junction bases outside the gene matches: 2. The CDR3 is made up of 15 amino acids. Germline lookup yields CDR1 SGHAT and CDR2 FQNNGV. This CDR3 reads CASSLGTGSNQPQHF. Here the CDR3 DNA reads TGTGCCAGCAGCTTGGGGACAGGCAGCAATCAGCCCCAGCATTTT.

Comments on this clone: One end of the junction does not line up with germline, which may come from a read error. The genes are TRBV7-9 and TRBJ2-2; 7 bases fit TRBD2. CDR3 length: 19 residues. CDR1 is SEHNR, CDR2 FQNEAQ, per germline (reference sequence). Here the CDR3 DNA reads TGTTCCAGCAGCCTCTTGAAGGGTGCGGGAGAACGGTACACCGGGGAGCTGTTTTTT. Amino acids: CSSSLLKGAGERYTGELFF.

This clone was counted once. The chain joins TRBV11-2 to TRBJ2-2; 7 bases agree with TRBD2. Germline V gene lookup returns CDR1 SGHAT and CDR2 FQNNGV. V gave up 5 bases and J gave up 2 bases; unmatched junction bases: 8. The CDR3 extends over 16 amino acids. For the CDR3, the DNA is TGTGCCAGCAGCCGTCTAGCGGTTCTAAACACCGGGGAGCTGTTTTTT. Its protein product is CASSRLAVLNTGELFF. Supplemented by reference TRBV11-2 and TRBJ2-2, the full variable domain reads EAGVAQSPRYKIIEKRQSVAFWCNPISGHATLYWYQQILGQGPKLLIQFQNNGVVDDSQLPKDRFSAERLKGVDSTLKIQPAKLEDSAVYLCASSRLAVLNTGELFFGEGSRLTVL.

The CDR3 nucleotides read TGTGCCAGCAGCCCGGGGGGGCTAGCTGCCGTCCTCGAGCAGTACTTC. This gives the protein CASSPGGLAAVLEQYF. The chain links TRBV5-4 to TRBJ2-7; 8 bases align to TRBD2. V shed 4 bases and J 6 bases; nucleotides not matched to a gene: 15. Germline assignment: CDR1 SGHNT and CDR2 YYREEE (reference sequence). This CDR3 is built from 16 residues.

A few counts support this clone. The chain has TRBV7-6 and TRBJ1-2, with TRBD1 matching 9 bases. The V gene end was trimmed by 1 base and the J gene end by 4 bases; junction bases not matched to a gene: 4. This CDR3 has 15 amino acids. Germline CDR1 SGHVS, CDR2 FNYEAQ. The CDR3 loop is CASSLGTGVVYGYTF. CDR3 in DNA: TGTGCCAGCAGCTTAGGGACAGGGGTAGTCTATGGCTACACCTTC.

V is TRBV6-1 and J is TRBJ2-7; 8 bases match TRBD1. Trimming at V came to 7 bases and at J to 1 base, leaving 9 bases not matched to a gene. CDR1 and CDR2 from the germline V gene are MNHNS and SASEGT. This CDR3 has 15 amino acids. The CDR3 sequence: CASTSGQVSSYEQYF. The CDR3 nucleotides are TGTGCCAGCACCTCGGGACAGGTTAGTTCCTACGAGCAGTACTTC.

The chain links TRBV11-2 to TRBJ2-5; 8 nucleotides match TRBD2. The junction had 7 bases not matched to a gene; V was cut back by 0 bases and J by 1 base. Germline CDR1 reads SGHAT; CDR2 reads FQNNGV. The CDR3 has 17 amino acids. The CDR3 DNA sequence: TGTGCCAGCAGCTTAGATCAAGCTAGCGGGTTCCAAGAGACCCAGTACTTC. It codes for CASSLDQASGFQETQYF.

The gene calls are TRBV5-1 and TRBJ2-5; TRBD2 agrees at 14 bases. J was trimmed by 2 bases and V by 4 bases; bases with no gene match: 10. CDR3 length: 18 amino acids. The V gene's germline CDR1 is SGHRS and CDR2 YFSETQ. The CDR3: CASSGAGTSGSGQETQYF. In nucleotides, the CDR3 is TGCGCCAGCAGCGGAGCCGGGACTAGCGGGAGCGGGCAAGAGACCCAGTACTTC.

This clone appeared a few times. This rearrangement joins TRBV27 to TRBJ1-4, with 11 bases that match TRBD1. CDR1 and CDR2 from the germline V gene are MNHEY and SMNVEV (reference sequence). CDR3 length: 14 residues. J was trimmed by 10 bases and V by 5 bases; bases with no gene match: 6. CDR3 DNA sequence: TGTGCCAGCAGTACGGGACAGGGGGTTGTAAAACTGTTTTTT. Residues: CASSTGQGVVKLFF.

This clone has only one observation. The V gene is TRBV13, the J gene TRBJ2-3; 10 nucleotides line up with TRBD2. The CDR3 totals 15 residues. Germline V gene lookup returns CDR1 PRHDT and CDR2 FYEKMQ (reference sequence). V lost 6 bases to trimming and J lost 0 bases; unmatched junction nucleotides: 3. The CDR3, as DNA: TGTGCCAGCAGTTCGACTAGCGGGAGCACAGATACGCAGTATTTT. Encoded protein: CASSSTSGSTDTQYF.

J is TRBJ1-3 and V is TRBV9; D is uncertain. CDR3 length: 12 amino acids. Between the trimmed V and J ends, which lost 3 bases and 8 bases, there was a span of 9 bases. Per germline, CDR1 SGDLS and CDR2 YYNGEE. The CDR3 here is CASSERSDTIYF. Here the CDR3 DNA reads TGTGCCAGCAGCGAGAGGTCTGACACCATATATTTT.

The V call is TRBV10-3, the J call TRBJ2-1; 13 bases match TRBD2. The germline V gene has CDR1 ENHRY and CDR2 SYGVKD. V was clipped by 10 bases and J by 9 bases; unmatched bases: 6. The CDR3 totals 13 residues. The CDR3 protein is CASGLAGDSEQFF. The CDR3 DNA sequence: TGTGCCAGCGGACTAGCGGGAGATAGTGAGCAGTTCTTC.

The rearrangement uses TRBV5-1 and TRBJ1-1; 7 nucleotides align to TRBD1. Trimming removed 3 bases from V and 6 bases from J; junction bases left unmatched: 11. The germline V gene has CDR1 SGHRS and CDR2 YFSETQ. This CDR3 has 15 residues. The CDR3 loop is CASSSGQARKAEAFF. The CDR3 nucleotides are TGCGCCAGCAGCTCCGGACAGGCTCGTAAGGCTGAAGCTTTCTTT.

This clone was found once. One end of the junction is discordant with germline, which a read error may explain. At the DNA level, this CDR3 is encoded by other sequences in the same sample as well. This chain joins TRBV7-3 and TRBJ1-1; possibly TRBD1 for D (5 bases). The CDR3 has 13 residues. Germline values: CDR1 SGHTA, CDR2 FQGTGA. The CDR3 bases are TGTGCCAGCAGCCTAACGGACAATACTGAAGCTTTCTTT. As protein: CASSLTDNTEAFF.

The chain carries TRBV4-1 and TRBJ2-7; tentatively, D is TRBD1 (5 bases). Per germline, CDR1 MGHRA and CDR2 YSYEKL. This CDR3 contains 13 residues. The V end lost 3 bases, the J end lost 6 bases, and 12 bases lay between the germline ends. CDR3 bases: TGCGCCAGCAGCCACTCAGGGTTGGGCGAGCAGTACGTC. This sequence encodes CASSHSGLGEQYV.

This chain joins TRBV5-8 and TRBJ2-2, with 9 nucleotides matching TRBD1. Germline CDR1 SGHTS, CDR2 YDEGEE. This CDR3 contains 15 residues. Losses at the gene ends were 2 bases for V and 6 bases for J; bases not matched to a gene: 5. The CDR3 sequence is CASSLQGARAGELFF. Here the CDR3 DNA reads TGTGCCAGCAGCTTACAGGGGGCAAGGGCCGGGGAGCTGTTTTTT.

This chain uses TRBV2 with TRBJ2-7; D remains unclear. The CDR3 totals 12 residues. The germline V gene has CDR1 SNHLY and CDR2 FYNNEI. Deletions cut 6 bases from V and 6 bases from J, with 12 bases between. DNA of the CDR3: TGTGCCAGCAGGCTGGCTCACGCCGAGCAGTACTTC. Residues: CASRLAHAEQYF.

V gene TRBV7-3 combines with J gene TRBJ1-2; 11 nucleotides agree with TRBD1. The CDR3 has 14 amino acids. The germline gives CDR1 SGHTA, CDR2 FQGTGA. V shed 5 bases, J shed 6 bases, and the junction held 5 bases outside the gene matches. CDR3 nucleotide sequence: TGTGCCAGCAGCAAGGACAGGGGGCTCGATGGCTACACCTTC. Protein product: CASSKDRGLDGYTF.

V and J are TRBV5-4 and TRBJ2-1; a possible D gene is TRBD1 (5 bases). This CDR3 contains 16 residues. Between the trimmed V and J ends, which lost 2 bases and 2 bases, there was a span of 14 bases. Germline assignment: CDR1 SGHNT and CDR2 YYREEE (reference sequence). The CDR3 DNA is TGTGCCAGCAGCTTACCGGCAGGGCTCACCTACAATGAGCAGTTCTTC. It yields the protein CASSLPAGLTYNEQFF.

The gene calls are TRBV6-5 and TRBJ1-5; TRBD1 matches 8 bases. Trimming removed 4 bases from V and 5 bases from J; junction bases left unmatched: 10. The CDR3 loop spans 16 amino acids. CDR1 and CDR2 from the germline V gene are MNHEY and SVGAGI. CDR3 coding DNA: TGTGCCAGCAGTTCTATCGTCGGCAGGGGGCATCAGCCCCAGCATTTT. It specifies CASSSIVGRGHQPQHF.

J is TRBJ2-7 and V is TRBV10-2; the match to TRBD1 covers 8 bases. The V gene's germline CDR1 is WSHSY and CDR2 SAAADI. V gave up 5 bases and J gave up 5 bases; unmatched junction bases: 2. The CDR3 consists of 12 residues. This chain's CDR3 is CASSSTGDEQYV. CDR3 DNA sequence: TGCGCCAGCAGTTCGACAGGGGACGAGCAGTACGTC.

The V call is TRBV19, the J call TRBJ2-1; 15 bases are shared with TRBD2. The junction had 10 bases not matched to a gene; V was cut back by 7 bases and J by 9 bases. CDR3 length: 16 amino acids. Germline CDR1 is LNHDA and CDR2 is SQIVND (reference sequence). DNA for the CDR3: TGTGCCAGTAACGCCGGGACTAGCGGGAGGTATAGTGAGCAGTTCTTC. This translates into CASNAGTSGRYSEQFF.

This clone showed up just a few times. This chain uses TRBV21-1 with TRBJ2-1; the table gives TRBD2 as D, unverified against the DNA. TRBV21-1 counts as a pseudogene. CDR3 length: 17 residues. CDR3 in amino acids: CASSKKRQGTSGNEQFF. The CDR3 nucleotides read TGTGCCAGCAGCAAAAAAAGACAGGGGACTAGCGGCAATGAGCAGTTCTTC.

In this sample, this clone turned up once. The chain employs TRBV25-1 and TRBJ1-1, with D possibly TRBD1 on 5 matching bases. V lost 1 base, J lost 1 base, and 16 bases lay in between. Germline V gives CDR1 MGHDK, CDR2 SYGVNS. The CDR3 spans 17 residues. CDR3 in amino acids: CASSESTTGGKNTEAFF. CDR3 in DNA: TGTGCCAGCAGTGAATCGACCACCGGGGGGAAGAACACTGAAGCTTTCTTT. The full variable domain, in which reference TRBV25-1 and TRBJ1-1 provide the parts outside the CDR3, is EADIYQTPRYLVIGTGKKITLECSQTMGHDKMYWYQQDPGMELHLIHYSYGVNSTEKGDLSSESTVSRIRTEHFPLTLESARPSHTSQYLCASSESTTGGKNTEAFFGQGTRLTVV.

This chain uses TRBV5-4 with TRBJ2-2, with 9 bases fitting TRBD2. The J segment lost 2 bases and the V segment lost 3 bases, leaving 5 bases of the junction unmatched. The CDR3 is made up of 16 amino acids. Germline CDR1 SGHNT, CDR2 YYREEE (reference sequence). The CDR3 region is CASSSLTSGNTGELFF. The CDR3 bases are TGTGCCAGCAGCTCACTGACTAGCGGCAACACCGGGGAGCTGTTTTTT.

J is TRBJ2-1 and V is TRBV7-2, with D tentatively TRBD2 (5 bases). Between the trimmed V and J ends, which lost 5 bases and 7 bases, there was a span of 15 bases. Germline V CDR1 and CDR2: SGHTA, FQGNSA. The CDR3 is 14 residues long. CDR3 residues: CASSQMTKMNEQFF. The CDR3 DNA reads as TGTGCCAGCAGCCAGATGACTAAAATGAATGAGCAGTTCTTC.

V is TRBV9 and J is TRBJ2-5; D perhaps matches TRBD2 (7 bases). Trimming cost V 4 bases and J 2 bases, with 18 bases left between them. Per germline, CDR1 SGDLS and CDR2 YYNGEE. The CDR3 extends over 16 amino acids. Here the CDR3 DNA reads TGTGCCAGCAGCCCCTGGGGGCGGGAGCTACAAGAGACCCAGTACTTC. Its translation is CASSPWGRELQETQYF.

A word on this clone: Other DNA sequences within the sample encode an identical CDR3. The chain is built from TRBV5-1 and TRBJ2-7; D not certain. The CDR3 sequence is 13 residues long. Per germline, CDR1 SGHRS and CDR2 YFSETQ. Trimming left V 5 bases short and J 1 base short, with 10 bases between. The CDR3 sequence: CASSPAGSYEQYF. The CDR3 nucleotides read TGCGCCAGCAGTCCTGCCGGGTCCTACGAGCAGTACTTC. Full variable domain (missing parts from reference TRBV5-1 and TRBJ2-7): KAGVTQTPRYLIKTRGQQVTLSCSPISGHRSVSWYQQTPGQGLQFLFEYFSETQRNKGNFPGRFSGRQFSNSRSEMNVSTLELGDSALYLCASSPAGSYEQYFGPGTRLTVT.